The clone carrying this TCR beta chain was seen a handful of times. The data stem from a study of T cells in Graves' hyperthyroidism and ophthalmopathy. It was RNA transcripts that yielded the amplified TCR beta CDR3 regions. During a first-round RT-PCR of the TCR CDR3, the HTBI primer set was used. One entry per CDR3 protein results from TCRdb running MiXCR on the multiplex PCR reads. The top ten hold 17% of the sample, which has 400,000 to 550,000 distinct CDR3 sequences, approximately 15% seen once. This receptor was taken from a woman in her late teens or twenties with Graves' hyperthyroidism. The sample taken for sequencing was blood.

The CDR3 region is CAWVEGKAFF. The CDR3 DNA follows: TGTGCCTGGGTGGAGGGGAAAGCTTTCTTT. V gene TRBV30 combines with J gene TRBJ1-1, with a tentative D call TRBD1 (5 bases). CDR3 length equals 10 residues. Germline-derived CDR1 and CDR2 are GTSNPN and SVGIG (reference sequence). The V end lost 5 bases, the J end lost 9 bases, and 10 bases lay between the germline ends.